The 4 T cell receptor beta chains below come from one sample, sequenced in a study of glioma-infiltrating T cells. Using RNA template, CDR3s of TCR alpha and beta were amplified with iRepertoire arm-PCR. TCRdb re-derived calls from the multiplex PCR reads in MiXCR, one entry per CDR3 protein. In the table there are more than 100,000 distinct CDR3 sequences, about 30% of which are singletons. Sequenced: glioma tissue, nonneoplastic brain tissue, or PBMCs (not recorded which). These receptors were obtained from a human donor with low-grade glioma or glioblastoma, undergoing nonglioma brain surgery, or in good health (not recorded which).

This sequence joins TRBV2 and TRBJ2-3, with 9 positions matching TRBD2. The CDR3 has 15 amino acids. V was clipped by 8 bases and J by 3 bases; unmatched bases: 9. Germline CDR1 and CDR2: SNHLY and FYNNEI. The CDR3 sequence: CASRRSGGRTDTQYF. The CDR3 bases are TGTGCCAGCCGTCGGAGCGGGGGGCGGACAGATACGCAGTATTTT.

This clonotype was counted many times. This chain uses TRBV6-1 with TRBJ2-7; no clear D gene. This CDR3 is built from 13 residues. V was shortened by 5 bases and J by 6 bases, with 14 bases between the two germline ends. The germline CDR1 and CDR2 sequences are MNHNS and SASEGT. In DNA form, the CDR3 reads TGTGCCAGCAGTTTAGACAATCCTGGCGAGCAGTACTTC. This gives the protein CASSLDNPGEQYF.

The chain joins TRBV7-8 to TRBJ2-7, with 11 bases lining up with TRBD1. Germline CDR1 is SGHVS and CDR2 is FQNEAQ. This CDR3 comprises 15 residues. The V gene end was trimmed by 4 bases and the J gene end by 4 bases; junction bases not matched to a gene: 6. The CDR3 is CASSYSGQGAYEQYF. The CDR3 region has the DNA TGTGCCAGCAGCTACTCCGGACAGGGGGCGTACGAGCAGTACTTC.

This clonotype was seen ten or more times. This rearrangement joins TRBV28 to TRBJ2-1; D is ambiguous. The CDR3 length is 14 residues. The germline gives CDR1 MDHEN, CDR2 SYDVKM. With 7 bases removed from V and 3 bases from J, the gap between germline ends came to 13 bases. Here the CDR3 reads CASTGRQGYNEQFF. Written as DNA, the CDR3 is TGTGCCAGCACGGGCAGGCAAGGCTACAATGAGCAGTTCTTC.